A selection of T cell receptor beta chains follows, all from one sample in a study of shared clonotypes between healthy human individuals. Sequencing used immunoSEQ multiplex PCR; TCRdb keeps in-frame clones, though not all of them. The sample lists about 1.1 million clones; more than 75% were seen once. The sample comprised memory CD4+ T cells from PBMCs. The receptors originated from a man aged 18 to 35 in good health. Some clones in this sample may be carry-over from other donors' samples. CDR3s include the opening cysteine and the closing phenylalanine or tryptophan. D genes are given only for firm matches. Some rows mark clone size as missing; the rest say once, few, many or name a class of expanded clone.

>few|TRBV7-2|TRBJ1-1|TRBD1
TGTGCCAGCAGCTTAGCGTCAGGGGGAACTGAAGCTTTCTTT
CASSLASGGTEAFF
>many|TRBV7-8|TRBJ2-2|TRBD2
TGTGCCAGCAGCATTCTAGCGGTCCCCACTGTGGGGACCGGGGAGCTGTTTTTT
CASSILAVPTVGTGELFF
>NA|TRBV6-1|TRBJ1-4|TRBD1
TGTGCCAGCAGTGAACAGTGGGGGACAGGCGGCGAAAAACTGTTTTTT
CASSEQWGTGGEKLFF
>NA|TRBV6-5|TRBJ1-5|NA
TGTGCCAGCTCTTCGGGGCAATATAGCAATCAGCCCCAGCATTTT
CASSSGQYSNQPQHF
>NA|TRBV28|TRBJ2-1|NA
TGTGCCAGCAGTCCTCAGGTGGGGAGCAGGTACAATGAGCAGTTCTTC
CASSPQVGSRYNEQFF
>NA|TRBV5-6|TRBJ2-3|NA
TGTGCCAGCACCTGGGGGGGCGGCACAGATACGCAGTATTTT
CASTWGGGTDTQYF
>few|TRBV4-1|TRBJ2-5|TRBD2
TGCGCCAGCAGCCAAGATATTACGGGGGGGCGCAGGTTCCAAGAGACCCAGTACTTC
CASSQDITGGRRFQETQYF
>NA|TRBV28|TRBJ2-7|NA
TGTGCCAGCAGCCCCCACGAGCAGTACTTC
CASSPHEQYF
>many|TRBV15|TRBJ2-5|TRBD2
TGTGCCACCTACCCGGGACTAGGGGCGTCCCAGTACTTC
CATYPGLGASQYF
>NA|TRBV5-1|TRBJ2-2|NA
TGCGCCAGCAGCTTGATCGAGAACACCGGGGAGCTGTTTTTT
CASSLIENTGELFF
>NA|TRBV29-1|TRBJ2-5|TRBD1
TGCAGCGCCCAATATGGGACAGGGGAGACCCAGTACTTC
CSAQYGTGETQYF
>NA|TRBV28|TRBJ2-1|TRBD2
TGTGCCAGCAGGACGAGCGGGAGCTCCTATGAGCAGTTCTTC
CASRTSGSSYEQFF
>NA|TRBV5-4|TRBJ1-1|NA
TGTGCCAGCAGCTTAAGTCTGGCCACTGAAGCTTTCTTT
CASSLSLATEAFF
>many|TRBV5-8|TRBJ1-5|NA
TGTGCCAGCAGCTCGGGTCTCAATCAGCCCCAGCATTTT
CASSSGLNQPQHF
>NA|TRBV6-5|TRBJ2-1|NA
TGTGCCAGCAGGCGCGCAACTAGCCAGCAGTTCTTC
CASRRATSQQFF
>NA|TRBV19|TRBJ1-3|NA
TGTGCCAGTAGTGAATATGCCGCGGGATCCGGAAACACCATATATTTT
CASSEYAAGSGNTIYF
>few|TRBV28|TRBJ1-5|NA
TGTGCCAGCAGTCTACAGGGTCTTAATAGCAATCAGCCCCAGCATTTT
CASSLQGLNSNQPQHF
>few|TRBV10-3|TRBJ1-4|TRBD1
TGTGCCATCAGTGAAGGGACAGGGTCTGAAAAACTGTTTTTT
CAISEGTGSEKLFF
>NA|TRBV4-1|TRBJ2-1|TRBD2
TGCGCCAGCAGCCCCCGACTAGCGGGAGGGAATGAGCAGTTCTTC
CASSPRLAGGNEQFF
>NA|TRBV9|TRBJ2-3|NA
TGTGCCAGCAGCGTCAGGGGCCGCACAGATACGCAGTATTTT
CASSVRGRTDTQYF
>many|TRBV5-6|TRBJ2-7|NA
TGTGCCAGCGGTCTATCGGGCAACTACGAGCAGTACTTC
CASGLSGNYEQYF
>NA|TRBV7-8|TRBJ2-7|NA
TGTGCCAGCAGCCGAGAATTAGGCGGGAACTACGAGCAGTACTTC
CASSRELGGNYEQYF
>NA|TRBV6-5|TRBJ2-1|NA
TGTGCCAGCAGTTACTCCCGACTACCTTACAATGAGCAGTTCTTC
CASSYSRLPYNEQFF
>NA|TRBV19|TRBJ1-5|NA
TGTGCCAGTATCCCCCCCCAGCATTTT
CASIPPQHF
>few|TRBV2|TRBJ2-1|NA
TGTGCCAGCCAGACGGTGAGCTCCTACAATGAGCAGTTCTTC
CASQTVSSYNEQFF
>NA|TRBV28|TRBJ2-3|TRBD2
TGTGCCAGCAGTTTGCCCGTGGGGGATGGTAGCGGGCCGCCAGATACGCAGTATTTT
CASSLPVGDGSGPPDTQYF
>NA|TRBV27|TRBJ2-7|NA
TGTGCCAGCAGTTCAAACTACGAGCAGTACTTC
CASSSNYEQYF
>once|TRBV7-2|TRBJ2-5|NA
TGTGCCAGCAGCTTGTACAGCCAAGAGACCCAGTACTTC
CASSLYSQETQYF
>NA|TRBV28|TRBJ1-2|NA
TGTGCCAGCAGTTTATGGCGGGGGACCGACTATGGCTACACCTTC
CASSLWRGTDYGYTF
>few|TRBV18|TRBJ1-1|TRBD1
TGTGCCAGCTCACAAGGACAGGGTACCACTGAAGCTTTCTTT
CASSQGQGTTEAFF
>NA|TRBV7-6|TRBJ2-2|TRBD2
TGTGCCAGCAGCCGGCTAGCGGGAGATCGTACCGGGGAGCTGTTTTTT
CASSRLAGDRTGELFF
>NA|TRBV27|TRBJ2-5|TRBD2
TGTGCCAGCAGTTTTAGACTAGCGGGAGGGCCGGGAGAGCAGTACTTC
CASSFRLAGGPGEQYF
>few|TRBV6-1|TRBJ1-5|NA
TGTGCCAGCAGTGAAGCAAAGCAGCCCCAGCATTTT
CASSEAKQPQHF
>few|TRBV5-4|TRBJ1-2|TRBD1
TGTGCCAGCAGCCTAGGGACAGGGGCGCCAGCTAACTATGGCTACACCTTC
CASSLGTGAPANYGYTF
>NA|TRBV19|TRBJ2-1|NA
TGTGCCAGTAGTATAGTAAGGGCACATGAGCAGTTCTTC
CASSIVRAHEQFF
>NA|TRBV6-1|TRBJ1-3|TRBD1
TGTGCCAGCGCGGGAGCCGGGACAGGCGGAGACACCATATATTTT
CASAGAGTGGDTIYF
>once|TRBV30|TRBJ2-1|TRBD1
TGTGCCTGGAAACAACCCGACAGGGCGTACAATGAGCAGTTCTTC
CAWKQPDRAYNEQFF
>NA|TRBV7-9|TRBJ2-7|TRBD1
TGTGCCAGCAGCGGCCCACGGGACAGCTACGAGCAGTACTTC
CASSGPRDSYEQYF
>few|TRBV5-1|TRBJ1-4|TRBD1
TGCGCCAGCAGGGAACAGGGGAAGAATGAAAAACTGTTTTTT
CASREQGKNEKLFF
>NA|TRBV5-1|TRBJ1-2|TRBD1
TGCGCCAGCAGCGTTGGACAGGGACTTTTAGGCTACACCTTC
CASSVGQGLLGYTF
>NA|TRBV6-6|TRBJ1-2|TRBD1
TGTGCCAGCAGTTACTGGGGACAGGGGGAGTACTATGGCTACACCTTC
CASSYWGQGEYYGYTF
>NA|TRBV7-9|TRBJ1-1|NA
TGTGCCAGCAGCTTAGAGGTCCTTGAAGCTTTCTTT
CASSLEVLEAFF
>NA|TRBV5-1|TRBJ2-3|NA
TGCGCCAGCACCCTAGCTAGCACAGATACGCAGTATTTT
CASTLASTDTQYF
>many|TRBV28|TRBJ2-7|NA
TGTGCCAGCAGTTTACGGGGTTTCAACGAGCAGTACTTC
CASSLRGFNEQYF
>NA|TRBV7-9|TRBJ2-5|TRBD2
TGTGCCAGCAGCCCCGGAACTAGCGCCCAAGAGACCCAGTACTTC
CASSPGTSAQETQYF
>NA|TRBV30|TRBJ2-1|TRBD2
TGTGCCTGGAACAACCATGGGACTAGCGGGGTCAATGAGCAGTTCTTC
CAWNNHGTSGVNEQFF
>NA|TRBV6-6|TRBJ1-4|NA
TGTGCCAGCAGTTACAGGCAGAATAATGAAAAACTGTTTTTT
CASSYRQNNEKLFF
>NA|TRBV6-5|TRBJ2-5|TRBD2
TGTGCCAGCAGAGGACTAGCGGGCGGAGAGGAGACCCAGTACTTC
CASRGLAGGEETQYF
>NA|TRBV9|TRBJ1-2|TRBD1
TGTGCCAGCAGCCCCGACGGGGAGGGGGCAGATGGCTACACCTTC
CASSPDGEGADGYTF
>once|TRBV28|TRBJ1-5|NA
TGTGCCAGCAGTGGGGGACCGTTTAGCAATCAGCCCCAGCATTTT
CASSGGPFSNQPQHF
>NA|TRBV6-4|TRBJ2-3|NA
TGTGCCAGCAGTCCCTCCCAGCGGAGCACAGATACGCAGTATTTT
CASSPSQRSTDTQYF
>NA|TRBV28|TRBJ1-5|TRBD1
TGTGCCAGCAGACAGACAGGGGGGTATCAGCCCCAGCATTTT
CASRQTGGYQPQHF